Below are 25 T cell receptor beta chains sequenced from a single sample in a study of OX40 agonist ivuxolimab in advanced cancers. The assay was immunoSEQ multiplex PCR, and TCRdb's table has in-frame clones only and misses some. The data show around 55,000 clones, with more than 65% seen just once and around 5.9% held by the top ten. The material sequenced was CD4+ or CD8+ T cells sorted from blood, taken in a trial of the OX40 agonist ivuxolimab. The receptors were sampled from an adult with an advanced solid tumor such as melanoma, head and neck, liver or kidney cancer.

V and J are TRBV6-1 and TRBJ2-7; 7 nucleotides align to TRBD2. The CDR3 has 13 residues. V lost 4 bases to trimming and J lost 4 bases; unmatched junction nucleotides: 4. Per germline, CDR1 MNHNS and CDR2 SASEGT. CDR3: CASSAGLNYEQYF. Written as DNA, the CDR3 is TGTGCCAGCAGTGCGGGACTAAATTACGAGCAGTACTTC.

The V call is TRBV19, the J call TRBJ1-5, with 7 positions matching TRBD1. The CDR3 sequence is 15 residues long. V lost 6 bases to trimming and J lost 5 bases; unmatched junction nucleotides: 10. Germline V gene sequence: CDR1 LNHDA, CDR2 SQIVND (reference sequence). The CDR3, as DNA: TGTGCCAGTAGAGCGGACAGGAGAGGGGATCAGCCCCAGCATTTT. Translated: CASRADRRGDQPQHF.

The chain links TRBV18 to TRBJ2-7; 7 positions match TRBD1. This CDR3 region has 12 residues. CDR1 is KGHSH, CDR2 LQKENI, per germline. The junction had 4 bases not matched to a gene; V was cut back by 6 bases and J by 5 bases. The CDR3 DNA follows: TGTGCCAGCTCGACAGGGCACGACGAGCAGTACTTC. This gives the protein CASSTGHDEQYF.

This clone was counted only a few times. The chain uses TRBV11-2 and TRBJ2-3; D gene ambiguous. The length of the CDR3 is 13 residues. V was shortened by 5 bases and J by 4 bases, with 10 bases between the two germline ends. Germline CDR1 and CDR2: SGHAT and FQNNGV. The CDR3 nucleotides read TGTGCCAGCAGCACCAACTCGGCAGATACGCAGTATTTT. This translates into CASSTNSADTQYF.

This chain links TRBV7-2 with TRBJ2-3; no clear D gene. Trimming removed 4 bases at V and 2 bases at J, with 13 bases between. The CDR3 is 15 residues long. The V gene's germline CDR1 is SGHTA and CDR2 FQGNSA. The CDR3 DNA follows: TGTGCCAGCAGCTCGAGGAGAGGCTCCACAGATACGCAGTATTTT. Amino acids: CASSSRRGSTDTQYF.

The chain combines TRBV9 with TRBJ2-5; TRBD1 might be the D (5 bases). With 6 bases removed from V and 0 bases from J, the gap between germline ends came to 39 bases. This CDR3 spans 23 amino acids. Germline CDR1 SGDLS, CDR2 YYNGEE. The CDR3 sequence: CASTPPYAGIVHPSPSDQETQYF. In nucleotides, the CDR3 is TGTGCCAGCACCCCTCCCTATGCAGGGATCGTCCACCCCTCCCCCTCCGACCAAGAGACCCAGTACTTC.

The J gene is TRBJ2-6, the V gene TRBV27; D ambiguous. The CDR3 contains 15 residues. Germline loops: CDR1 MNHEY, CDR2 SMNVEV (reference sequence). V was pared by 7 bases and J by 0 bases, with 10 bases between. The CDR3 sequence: CASTRPGSGANVLTF. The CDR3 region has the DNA TGTGCCAGCACAAGACCGGGCTCTGGGGCCAACGTCCTGACTTTC.

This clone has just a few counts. This chain's CDR3 is CASSVWGHGELFF. The CDR3 region has the DNA TGTGCCAGCAGCGTTTGGGGGCACGGGGAGCTGTTTTTT. The chain joins TRBV9 to TRBJ2-2; a possible D gene is TRBD1 (6 bases). The V and J ends lost 2 bases and 7 bases respectively, with 9 bases between them. This CDR3 has 13 amino acids. Germline CDR1 reads SGDLS; CDR2 reads YYNGEE.

The CDR3 here is CASSEASLAGAYEQYF. DNA for the CDR3: TGTGCCAGCAGTGAAGCTTCCCTAGCGGGAGCCTACGAGCAGTACTTC. V and J are TRBV6-1 and TRBJ2-7, with 10 nucleotides matching TRBD2. The CDR3 runs to 16 residues. J gave up 2 bases and V 0 bases, and 4 bases lay outside the gene matches. Germline CDR1 reads MNHNS; CDR2 reads SASEGT.

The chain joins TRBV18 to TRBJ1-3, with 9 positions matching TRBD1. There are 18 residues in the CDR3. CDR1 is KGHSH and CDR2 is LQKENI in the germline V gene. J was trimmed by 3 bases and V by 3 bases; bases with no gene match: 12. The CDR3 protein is CASSPDYTGTGYGNTIYF. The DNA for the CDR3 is TGTGCCAGCTCACCGGATTATACCGGGACAGGGTATGGAAACACCATATATTTT.

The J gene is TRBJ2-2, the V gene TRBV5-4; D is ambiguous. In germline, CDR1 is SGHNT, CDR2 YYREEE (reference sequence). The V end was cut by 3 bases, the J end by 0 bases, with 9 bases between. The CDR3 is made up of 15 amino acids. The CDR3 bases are TGTGCCAGCAGCTCCGAGGTAGCGAACACCGGGGAGCTGTTTTTT. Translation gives CASSSEVANTGELFF.

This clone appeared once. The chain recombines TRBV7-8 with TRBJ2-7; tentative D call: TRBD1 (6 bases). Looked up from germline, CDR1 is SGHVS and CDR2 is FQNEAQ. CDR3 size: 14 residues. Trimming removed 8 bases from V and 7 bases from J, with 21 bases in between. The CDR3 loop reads CASLAGTLKREQYF. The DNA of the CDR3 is TGTGCCAGCCTTGCCGGGACACTGAAGAGGGAGCAGTACTTC.

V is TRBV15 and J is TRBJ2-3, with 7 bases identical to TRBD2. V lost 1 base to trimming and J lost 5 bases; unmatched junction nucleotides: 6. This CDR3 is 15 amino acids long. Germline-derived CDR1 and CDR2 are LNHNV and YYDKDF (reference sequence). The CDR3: CATSRGEGIKDTQYF. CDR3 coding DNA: TGTGCCACCAGCAGAGGGGAGGGGATCAAAGATACGCAGTATTTT. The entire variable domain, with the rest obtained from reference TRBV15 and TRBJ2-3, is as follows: DAMVIQNPRYQVTQFGKPVTLSCSQTLNHNVMYWYQQKSSQAPKLLFHYYDKDFNNEADTPDNFQSRRPNTSFCFLDIRSPGLGDTAMYLCATSRGEGIKDTQYFGPGTRLTVL.

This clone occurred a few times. This CDR3 is CASNLSQLSYEQYF. The CDR3 nucleotides read TGTGCCAGCAATCTGAGCCAGCTTTCCTACGAGCAGTACTTC. The V and J genes are TRBV6-1 and TRBJ2-7; D is ambiguous. The CDR3 spans 14 residues. Germline V gene sequence: CDR1 MNHNS, CDR2 SASEGT. Deletions cut 7 bases from V and 1 base from J, with 14 bases between.

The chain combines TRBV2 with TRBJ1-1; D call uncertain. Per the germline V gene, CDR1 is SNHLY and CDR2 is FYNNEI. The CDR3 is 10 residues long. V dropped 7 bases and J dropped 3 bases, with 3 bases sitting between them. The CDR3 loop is CASTYTEAFF. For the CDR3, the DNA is TGTGCCAGCACGTACACTGAAGCTTTCTTT.

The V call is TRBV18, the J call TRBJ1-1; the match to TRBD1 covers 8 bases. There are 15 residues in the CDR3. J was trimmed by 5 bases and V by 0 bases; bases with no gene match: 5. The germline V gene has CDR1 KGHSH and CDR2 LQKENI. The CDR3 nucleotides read TGTGCCAGCTCACCACCCCAGGGGGCGAGGACTGAAGCTTTCTTT. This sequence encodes CASSPPQGARTEAFF.

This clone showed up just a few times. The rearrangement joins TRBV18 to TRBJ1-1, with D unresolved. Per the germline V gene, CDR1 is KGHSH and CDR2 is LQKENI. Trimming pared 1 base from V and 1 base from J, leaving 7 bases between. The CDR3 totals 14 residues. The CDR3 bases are TGTGCCAGCTCACCACTTAACACGAACACTGAAGCTTTCTTT. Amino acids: CASSPLNTNTEAFF.

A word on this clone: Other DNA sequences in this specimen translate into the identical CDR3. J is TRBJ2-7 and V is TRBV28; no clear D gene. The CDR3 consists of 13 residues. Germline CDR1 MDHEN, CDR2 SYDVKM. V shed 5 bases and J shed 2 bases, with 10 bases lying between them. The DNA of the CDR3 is TGTGCCAGCAGTCTAACCCCCACCTACGAGCAGTACTTC. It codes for CASSLTPTYEQYF.

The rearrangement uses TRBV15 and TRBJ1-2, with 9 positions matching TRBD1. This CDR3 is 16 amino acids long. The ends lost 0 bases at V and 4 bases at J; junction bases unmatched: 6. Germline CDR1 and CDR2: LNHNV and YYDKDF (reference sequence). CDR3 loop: CATSRDRGQGGYGYTF. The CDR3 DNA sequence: TGTGCCACCAGCAGAGATCGGGGACAGGGTGGCTATGGCTACACCTTC.

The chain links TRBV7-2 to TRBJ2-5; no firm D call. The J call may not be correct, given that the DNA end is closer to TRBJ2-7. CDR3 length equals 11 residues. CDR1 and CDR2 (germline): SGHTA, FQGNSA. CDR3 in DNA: TGTGCCAGCAGCCGCGAATACGAGCAGTACTTC. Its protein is CASSREYEQYF.

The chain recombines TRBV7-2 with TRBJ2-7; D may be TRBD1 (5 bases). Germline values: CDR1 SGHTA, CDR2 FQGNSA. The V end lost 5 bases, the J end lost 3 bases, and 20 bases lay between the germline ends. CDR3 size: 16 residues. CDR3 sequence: CASSLRQRGLYYEQYF. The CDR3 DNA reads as TGTGCCAGCAGCCTACGACAGCGAGGATTATACTACGAGCAGTACTTC. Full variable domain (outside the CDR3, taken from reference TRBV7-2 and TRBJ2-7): GAGVSQSPSNKVTEKGKDVELRCDPISGHTALYWYRQSLGQGLEFLIYFQGNSAPDKSGLPSDRFSAERTGGSVSTLTIQRTQQEDSAVYLCASSLRQRGLYYEQYFGPGTRLTVT.

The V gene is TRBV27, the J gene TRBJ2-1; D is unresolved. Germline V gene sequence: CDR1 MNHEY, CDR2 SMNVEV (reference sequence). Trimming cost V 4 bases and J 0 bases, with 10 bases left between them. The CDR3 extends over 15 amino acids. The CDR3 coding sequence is TGTGCCAGCAGTTGGCGATGGAGCTCCTACAATGAGCAGTTCTTC. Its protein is CASSWRWSSYNEQFF.

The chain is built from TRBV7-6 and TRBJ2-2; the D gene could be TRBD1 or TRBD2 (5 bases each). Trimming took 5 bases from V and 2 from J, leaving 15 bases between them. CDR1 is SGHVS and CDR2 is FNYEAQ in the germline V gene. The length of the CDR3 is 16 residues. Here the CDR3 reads CASSPYGTHNTGELFF. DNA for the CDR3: TGTGCCAGCAGCCCCTACGGGACCCACAACACCGGGGAGCTGTTTTTT.

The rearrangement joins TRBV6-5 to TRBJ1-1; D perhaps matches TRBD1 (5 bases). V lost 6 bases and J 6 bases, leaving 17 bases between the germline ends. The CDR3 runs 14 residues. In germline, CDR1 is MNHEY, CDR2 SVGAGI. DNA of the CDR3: TGTGCCAGCAGCCTAACATCTTCGGGGGCTGAAGCTTTCTTT. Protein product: CASSLTSSGAEAFF.

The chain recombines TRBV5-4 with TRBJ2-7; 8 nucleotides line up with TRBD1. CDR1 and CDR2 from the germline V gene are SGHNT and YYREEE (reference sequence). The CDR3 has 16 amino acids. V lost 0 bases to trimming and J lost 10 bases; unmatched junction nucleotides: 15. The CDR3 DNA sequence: TGTGCCAGCAGCTTGGGGGGTGGGACAGGTTCTTTCGGACAGTACTTC. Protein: CASSLGGGTGSFGQYF.